A single sample is the source of the 29 T cell receptor beta chains below, sequenced in a study of shared clonotypes between healthy human individuals. The protocol was immunoSEQ multiplex PCR, while the TCRdb copy is restricted to in-frame clones and leaves out a portion. The table has roughly 1 million clones, about 75% seen once. The sample taken for sequencing was memory CD4+ T cells sorted from blood. Subset described: CD45RA-negative fraction. Receptor source: a man younger than 35 in good health.

The V call is TRBV4-3, the J call TRBJ2-1; TRBD2 agrees at 8 bases. With 0 bases clipped from V and 0 bases from J, the junction kept 10 bases outside the gene matches. CDR3 length: 19 amino acids. CDR1 is LGHNA and CDR2 is YSLEER in the germline V gene. The CDR3 is CASSQEIGAGGSSYNEQFF. In DNA form, the CDR3 reads TGCGCCAGCAGCCAAGAGATCGGGGCGGGAGGTAGCTCCTACAATGAGCAGTTCTTC.

This sequence joins TRBV6-5 and TRBJ1-5; perhaps TRBD1 as D (5 bases). V shed 4 bases and J shed 6 bases, with 7 bases lying between them. This CDR3 has 12 residues. The germline CDR1 and CDR2 sequences are MNHEY and SVGAGI. CDR3 coding DNA: TGTGCCAGCAGTTTTCAGGGTCAGCCCCAGCATTTT. Its protein product is CASSFQGQPQHF.

As to this clone: An end of the junction differs from the germline gene, which may be a read error. The rearrangement joins TRBV7-2 to TRBJ1-2; 10 bases line up with TRBD1. CDR3 length: 16 residues. CDR1 is SGHTA, CDR2 FQGNSA, per germline. The CDR3 loop is CASSIAGTGVRDGYTF. The CDR3 DNA sequence: TGTGCCAGCAGCATAGCCGGGACAGGGGTTCGGGATGGCTACACCTTC. The full variable domain, completed using reference TRBV7-2 and TRBJ1-2, is GAGVSQSPSNKVTEKGKDVELRCDPISGHTALYWYRQSLGQGLEFLIYFQGNSAPDKSGLPSDRFSAERTGGSVSTLTIQRTQQEDSAVYLCASSIAGTGVRDGYTFGSGTRLTVV.

The V and J genes are TRBV5-1 and TRBJ2-6; D uncertain. The CDR3 totals 16 residues. V lost 2 bases and J lost 0, with 9 bases in between. Germline assignment: CDR1 SGHRS and CDR2 YFSETQ. CDR3 sequence (DNA): TGCGCCAGCAGCTTCACCCGTAGCTCTGGGGCCAACGTCCTGACTTTC. Protein product: CASSFTRSSGANVLTF.

J is TRBJ2-5 and V is TRBV11-3; tentative D call: TRBD2 (5 bases). The CDR3 length is 14 residues. CDR1 is SGHNT and CDR2 is YENEEA in the germline V gene. Trimming cost V 0 bases and J 2 bases, with 7 bases left between them. The CDR3: CASSLDREQETQYF. CDR3 nucleotides: TGTGCCAGCAGCTTAGATCGGGAACAAGAGACCCAGTACTTC.

This clone was found a few times. Distinct nucleotide sequences in the sample also encode this CDR3. This sequence joins TRBV25-1 and TRBJ2-3; D not certain. The CDR3 loop spans 11 amino acids. V lost 6 bases, J lost 2 bases, and 3 bases lay in between. Germline values: CDR1 MGHDK, CDR2 SYGVNS. CDR3 nucleotides: TGTGCCAGCAGACTCACAGATACGCAGTATTTT. Translated: CASRLTDTQYF.

As to this clone: A read error may produce the germline difference seen at one junction end. J is TRBJ1-2 and V is TRBV7-8; D gene unclear. Germline V gives CDR1 SGHVS, CDR2 FQNEAQ. The CDR3 has 15 amino acids. CDR3 sequence (DNA): TGTGCCAGCAGCCTAGCCATAAGGGATAACTATGGCTACACCTTC. This encodes CASSLAIRDNYGYTF.

To note about this clone: A clone one base away is much larger, so this may be a read error. The chain uses TRBV2 and TRBJ2-4; D gene ambiguous. The CDR3 is 11 amino acids. V lost 7 bases, J lost 1 base, and 2 bases lay in between. From germline, CDR1 is SNHLY and CDR2 FYNNEI. The CDR3 region is CASTAKNIQYF. DNA for the CDR3: TGTGCCAGCACGGCCAAAAACATTCAGTACTTC.

To note about this clone: Other nucleotide sequences from this sample produce the same CDR3. The chain joins TRBV5-4 to TRBJ2-5; 9 nucleotides match TRBD2. With V trimmed by 3 bases and J by 3 bases, 3 bases remained unmatched. Germline CDR1 is SGHNT and CDR2 is YYREEE (reference sequence). The CDR3 is 14 residues long. CDR3 in amino acids: CASSSTSGEETQYF. CDR3 coding DNA: TGTGCCAGCAGCTCGACTAGCGGAGAAGAGACCCAGTACTTC.

V is TRBV6-1 and J is TRBJ2-6; the D call may be TRBD1 or TRBD2 (5 bases each). Trimming left V 10 bases short and J 2 bases short, with 15 bases between. The CDR3 runs to 15 residues. Germline CDR1 MNHNS, CDR2 SASEGT. The CDR3, as DNA: TGTGCCACGAGGGGATATGAGGCTGGGGCCAACGTCCTGACTTTC. Translation: CATRGYEAGANVLTF.

The genes are TRBV6-1 and TRBJ2-7; TRBD2 is a possible D gene (7 bases). The CDR3 spans 14 residues. V was cut by 6 bases and J by 2 bases, with 14 bases left in between. Germline V gives CDR1 MNHNS, CDR2 SASEGT. The CDR3 sequence: CASRSGTTPYEQYF. For the CDR3, the DNA is TGTGCCAGCAGAAGCGGGACAACTCCCTACGAGCAGTACTTC.

This clone has just one count. This rearrangement joins TRBV11-2 to TRBJ2-7, with D possibly TRBD1 on 5 matching bases. V was clipped by 5 bases and J by 5 bases, with 19 bases between them. The CDR3 runs to 15 residues. Looked up from germline, CDR1 is SGHAT and CDR2 is FQNNGV. The CDR3 spells CASSTSTASTNEQYF. In nucleotides, the CDR3 is TGTGCCAGCAGCACATCGACAGCCAGTACGAACGAGCAGTACTTC.

The chain combines TRBV7-9 with TRBJ2-5, with no clear D. V shed 9 bases and J shed 4 bases, with 18 bases lying between them. The CDR3 loop spans 14 amino acids. Germline V gene sequence: CDR1 SEHNR, CDR2 FQNEAQ (reference sequence). The CDR3: CASGLTKLGETQYF. CDR3 nucleotide sequence: TGTGCCAGTGGCCTTACGAAGCTAGGAGAGACCCAGTACTTC.

The chain is built from TRBV4-2 and TRBJ2-1; D is undetermined. Germline assignment: CDR1 LGHNA and CDR2 YNFKEQ. This CDR3 region has 14 residues. V lost 1 base to trimming and J lost 9 bases, with 13 bases between them. This CDR3 reads CASSQGMGLSEQFF. The CDR3 DNA is TGTGCCAGCAGCCAAGGGATGGGCTTGAGTGAGCAGTTCTTC.

The chain joins TRBV4-1 to TRBJ1-1, with D possibly matching TRBD1 (5 bases). The germline gives CDR1 MGHRA, CDR2 YSYEKL. Trimming left V 4 bases short and J 0 bases short, with 9 bases between. The CDR3 totals 14 residues. CDR3 amino acids: CASSRDLLNTEAFF. CDR3 nucleotide sequence: TGCGCCAGCAGCCGGGACCTCTTGAACACTGAAGCTTTCTTT.

In this sample, this clone turned up a few times. At the DNA level, this CDR3 is encoded by other sequences in the same sample as well. The rearrangement links TRBV5-6 to TRBJ2-5; TRBD1 aligns across 8 bases. Germline V gives CDR1 SGHDT, CDR2 YYEEEE. The CDR3 loop spans 14 amino acids. V shed 0 bases, J shed 5 bases, and the junction held 3 bases outside the gene matches. Here the CDR3 reads CASSLGQGSETQYF. Written as DNA, the CDR3 is TGTGCCAGCAGCTTGGGACAGGGGAGCGAGACCCAGTACTTC.

The CDR3 sequence: CASSLSGQDNQPQHF. The CDR3 bases are TGCGCCAGCAGCTTGTCTGGGCAAGATAATCAGCCCCAGCATTTT. This chain connects TRBV5-1 to TRBJ1-5, with unresolved D. Germline CDR1 reads SGHRS; CDR2 reads YFSETQ. The CDR3 length is 15 residues. V lost 1 base and J 4 bases, leaving 12 bases between the germline ends. Based on the CDR3 plus reference TRBV5-1 and TRBJ1-5, the full variable domain is KAGVTQTPRYLIKTRGQQVTLSCSPISGHRSVSWYQQTPGQGLQFLFEYFSETQRNKGNFPGRFSGRQFSNSRSEMNVSTLELGDSALYLCASSLSGQDNQPQHFGDGTRLSIL.

The chain is built from TRBV5-1 and TRBJ2-3; TRBD1 agrees at 11 bases. J was trimmed by 9 bases and V by 4 bases; bases with no gene match: 7. The CDR3 runs 14 residues. Germline V gene data show CDR1 as SGHRS and CDR2 as YFSETQ. The CDR3 spells CASSGGDRGNTQYF. DNA for the CDR3: TGCGCCAGCAGCGGCGGGGACAGGGGGAACACGCAGTATTTT.

CDR3 coding DNA: TGTGCCTGGGGAGGACAGTCCGGCTTGAGAGCGGGGCAGTACTTC. Its translation: CAWGGQSGLRAGQYF. The chain uses TRBV30 and TRBJ2-7, with D tentatively TRBD1 or TRBD2 (6 bases each). The germline V gene has CDR1 GTSNPN and CDR2 SVGIG (reference sequence). V was clipped by 5 bases and J by 9 bases, with 26 bases between them. The CDR3 length is 15 residues.

This clone was counted a few times. The chain combines TRBV5-1 with TRBJ2-3; tentatively, D is TRBD2 (6 bases). The V end lost 2 bases, the J end lost 4 bases, and 8 bases lay between the germline ends. The germline V gene encodes CDR1 SGHRS and CDR2 YFSETQ. CDR3 length: 13 amino acids. The CDR3 DNA reads TGCGCCAGCAGCTTTGGGGAGGCAGATACGCAGTATTTT. This codes for CASSFGEADTQYF.

Ten or more counts support this clone. The chain carries TRBV28 and TRBJ1-4, with 8 bases identical to TRBD1. The CDR3 runs 14 residues. After removal of 9 bases from V and 5 bases from J, the junction contained 8 bases not matched to a gene. Germline loops: CDR1 MDHEN, CDR2 SYDVKM. CDR3 bases: TGTGCCAGTGACAGGGGCCGAGGGAATGAAAAACTGTTTTTT. Protein sequence: CASDRGRGNEKLFF.

This clone was observed a few times. This chain links TRBV5-1 with TRBJ2-7, with D tentatively TRBD2 (6 bases). Per the germline V gene, CDR1 is SGHRS and CDR2 is YFSETQ. The V end lost 4 bases, the J end lost 6 bases, and 17 bases lay between the germline ends. This CDR3 region has 14 residues. CDR3 loop: CASSLARQESEQYF. The CDR3 DNA follows: TGCGCCAGCAGCCTAGCGAGACAAGAATCCGAGCAGTACTTC.

This clone showed up just a few times. The chain recombines TRBV28 with TRBJ2-5, with D perhaps TRBD1 (6 bases). Germline loops: CDR1 MDHEN, CDR2 SYDVKM. The CDR3 sequence is 14 residues long. Trimming took off 3 bases at V and 6 bases at J, with 14 bases between the two ends. Here the CDR3 DNA reads TGTGCCAGCAGTTTCGTCCAGGGGCCCAAGACCCAGTACTTC. Translating gives CASSFVQGPKTQYF. Together with reference TRBV28 and TRBJ2-5, the CDR3 gives the full variable domain: DVKVTQSSRYLVKRTGEKVFLECVQDMDHENMFWYRQDPGLGLRLIYFSYDVKMKEKGDIPEGYSVSREKKERFSLILESASTNQTSMYLCASSFVQGPKTQYFGPGTRLLVL.

This sequence joins TRBV5-1 and TRBJ1-1; 9 bases map to TRBD1. V shed 2 bases and J 4 bases; nucleotides not matched to a gene: 3. From germline, CDR1 is SGHRS and CDR2 YFSETQ. The CDR3 runs 14 residues. CDR3 nucleotide sequence: TGCGCCAGCAGCTTCACAGGGGGCGGCACTGAAGCTTTCTTT. It translates to CASSFTGGGTEAFF.

This chain connects TRBV7-2 to TRBJ2-5, with a weak D call TRBD1 (6 bases). V was clipped by 4 bases and J by 5 bases, with 8 bases between them. CDR3 length equals 12 residues. Germline assignment: CDR1 SGHTA and CDR2 FQGNSA. The CDR3 coding sequence is TGTGCCAGCAGCTCTAGGGGGGAGACCCAGTACTTC. Translated: CASSSRGETQYF.

The genes are TRBV19 and TRBJ1-1; 7 bases agree with TRBD1. With 8 bases clipped from V and 1 base from J, the junction kept 10 bases outside the gene matches. The V gene's germline CDR1 is LNHDA and CDR2 SQIVND (reference sequence). This CDR3 spans 15 amino acids. CDR3 DNA: TGTGCCAGTTTACTTCCTGGGACAGCGAACACTGAAGCTTTCTTT. It encodes CASLLPGTANTEAFF.

The chain joins TRBV28 to TRBJ1-5, with D possibly being TRBD1 (5 bases). The V end lost 3 bases, the J end lost 4 bases, and 13 bases lay between the germline ends. CDR3 length: 15 amino acids. Germline V lookup: CDR1 MDHEN, CDR2 SYDVKM. CDR3 sequence reads: CASSFKGFGNQPQHF. The DNA of the CDR3 is TGTGCCAGCAGTTTTAAGGGGTTCGGGAATCAGCCCCAGCATTTT.

The genes are TRBV20-1 and TRBJ2-7, with D uncertain. Germline V lookup: CDR1 DFQATT, CDR2 SNEGSKA (reference sequence). Between the trimmed V and J ends, which lost 3 bases and 2 bases, there was a span of 5 bases. CDR3 length equals 11 residues. DNA of the CDR3: TGCAGTGCTAGTGGGGCCTACGAGCAGTACTTC. It specifies CSASGAYEQYF.

The chain combines TRBV5-6 with TRBJ2-5; D is tentatively TRBD1 or TRBD2 (6 bases each). The CDR3 totals 14 residues. The germline V gene encodes CDR1 SGHDT and CDR2 YYEEEE. V shed 5 bases and J shed 4 bases, with 15 bases lying between them. CDR3 in DNA: TGTGCCAGCAGTAGATTGGAGGGGGTAGAGACCCAGTACTTC. It yields the protein CASSRLEGVETQYF. Combining the CDR3 with reference TRBV5-6 and TRBJ2-5 gives the whole variable domain DAGVTQSPTHLIKTRGQQVTLRCSPKSGHDTVSWYQQALGQGPQFIFQYYEEEERQRGNFPDRFSGHQFPNYSSELNVNALLLGDSALYLCASSRLEGVETQYFGPGTRLLVL.